This T cell receptor beta chain was sequenced for a study of shared clonotypes between healthy human individuals. Whole-study context: Donor composition was a couple of women and three men, aged 18 to 49.

On sorted subsets, replicate PCRs used about 0.2 ug DNA, or 30,000 or so T cell genomes. Generated by immunoSEQ multiplex PCR, the TCRdb table keeps only in-frame clones and is missing some. The sample records over a million clones, approximately 96% being singletons. As to this clone: Its antigen is unknown.

Study results and limitations: Only blood was sampled; tissue repertoires likely differ. Between a handful of donors, naive CD4 clonotypes were shared at a level of about 5%.

This receptor was taken from a man aged 25 to 40 in good health. The sample comprised naive CD4+ T cells sorted from blood. Noted subset: CD45RA+ positively selected.

The CDR3 DNA sequence: TGCAGCGGTGAGCGGGCCAACACCGGGGAGCTGTTTTTT. Its protein is CSGERANTGELFF. The chain joins TRBV29-1 to TRBJ2-2, with D possibly being TRBD2 (6 bases). From germline, CDR1 is SQVTM and CDR2 ANQGSEA. The CDR3 length is 13 residues. V was cut by 7 bases and J by 2 bases, with 11 bases left in between.